This T cell receptor (beta chain) is drawn from a study of T-cell memory formation after mild COVID-19. This clonotype was counted only a few times. TCRdb reprocessed the 5' RACE reads with MiXCR, giving one entry per CDR3 protein. Of roughly 600,000 distinct CDR3 sequences in the sample, roughly 18% were seen once. V gave up 6 bases and J gave up 3 bases, with 10 bases separating them. Germline CDR1 reads DFQATT; CDR2 reads SNEGSKA (reference sequence). This CDR3 has 12 residues. This clonotype originated in an adult woman who had mild COVID-19 (a few samples of this study predate the infection). Cell type and time point are not known. The rearrangement joins TRBV20-1 to TRBJ2-3; D unresolved. What was sequenced was PBMCs or a T cell subset sorted from them (not recorded which). This chain's CDR3 is CSAGPETDTQYF. The CDR3 DNA is TGCAGTGCAGGTCCCGAAACAGATACGCAGTATTTT.